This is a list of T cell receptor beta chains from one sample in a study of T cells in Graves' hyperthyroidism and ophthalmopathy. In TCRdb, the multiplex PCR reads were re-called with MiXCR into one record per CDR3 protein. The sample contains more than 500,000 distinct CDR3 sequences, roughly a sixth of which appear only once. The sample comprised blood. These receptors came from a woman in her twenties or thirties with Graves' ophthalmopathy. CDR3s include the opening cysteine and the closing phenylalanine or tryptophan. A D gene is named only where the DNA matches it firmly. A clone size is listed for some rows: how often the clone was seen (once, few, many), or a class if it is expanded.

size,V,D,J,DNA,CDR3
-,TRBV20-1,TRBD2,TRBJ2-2,TGCAGTGCTAGTACTAGCGGGAGTACGAACACCGGGGAGCTGTTTTTT,CSASTSGSTNTGELFF
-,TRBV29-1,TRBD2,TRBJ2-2,TGCAGCGGGGGACTAGCGGCGAACACCGGGGAGCTGTTTTTT,CSGGLAANTGELFF
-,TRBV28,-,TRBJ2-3,TGTGCCCTGGGCGCAGGGCTGCTCACAGATACGCAGTATTTT,CALGAGLLTDTQYF
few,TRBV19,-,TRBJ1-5,TGTGCCAGTTCTTCCGGAGTCAATCAGCCCCAGCATTTT,CASSSGVNQPQHF
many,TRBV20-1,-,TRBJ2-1,TGCAGTGCTAGAGAGACAGGGAGGTATGCCTACAATGAGCAGTTCTTC,CSARETGRYAYNEQFF
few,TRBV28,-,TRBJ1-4,TGTGCCAGCAGCTTACCGGGTCAGGGGACGGGAAAACTGTTTTTT,CASSLPGQGTGKLFF
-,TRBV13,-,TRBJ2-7,TGTGCCAGCAGCCAACTGGCCAGGGACCACTACGAGCAGTACTTC,CASSQLARDHYEQYF
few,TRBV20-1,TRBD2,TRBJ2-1,TGCAGTGCTAGACCTCTAGCGGGACACTACAATGAGCAGTTCTTC,CSARPLAGHYNEQFF
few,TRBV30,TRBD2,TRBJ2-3,TGTGCCTGGAGTGGGACTAGCGGGACTGCAGATACGCAGTATTTT,CAWSGTSGTADTQYF
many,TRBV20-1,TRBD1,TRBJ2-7,TGCAGTGCTAGGACCGGGACAGGGCGCTACGAGCAGTACTTC,CSARTGTGRYEQYF
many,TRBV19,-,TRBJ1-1,TGTGCCAGTAGAAGGGGAGAAGCACCGAACACTGAAGCTTTCTTT,CASRRGEAPNTEAFF
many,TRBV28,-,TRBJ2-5,TGTGCCAGCAGCGGAGGGGGCGCCCTTCAAGAGACCCAGTACTTC,CASSGGGALQETQYF
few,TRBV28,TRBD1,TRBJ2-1,TGTGCCAGTTACAGGGGGCTCAATGAGCAGTTCTTC,CASYRGLNEQFF
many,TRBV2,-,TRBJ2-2,TGTGCCAGCAGGGTAGGCACCGGGGAGCTGTTTTTT,CASRVGTGELFF
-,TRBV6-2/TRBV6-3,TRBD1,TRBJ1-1,TGTGCCAGCAGTGCTCCGCGGACAGGGACTGAAGCTTTCTTT,CASSAPRTGTEAFF
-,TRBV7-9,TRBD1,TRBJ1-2,TGTGCCAGCAGCCAACCGGGACAGGGGAGATGGGGCTACACCTTC,CASSQPGQGRWGYTF
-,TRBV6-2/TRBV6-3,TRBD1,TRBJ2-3,TGTGCCAGCACTCCGGGACAGGGGTCAGATACGCAGTATTTT,CASTPGQGSDTQYF
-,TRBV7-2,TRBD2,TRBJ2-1,TGTGCCAGCAGCTTACAACTTAGGCGGGGGAGCTCCTACAATGAGCAGTTCTTC,CASSLQLRRGSSYNEQFF
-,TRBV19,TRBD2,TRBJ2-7,TGTGCCAGTAGTAGCGGGAGAGTCTCTTACGAGCAGTACTTC,CASSSGRVSYEQYF
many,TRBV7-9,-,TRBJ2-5,TGTGCCAGCAGCCTTTCGGCGGAAGAGACCCAGTACTTC,CASSLSAEETQYF
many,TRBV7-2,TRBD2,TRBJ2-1,TGTGCCAGCAGCTCCCCCGGGGCGGGAGCCTCGAATGAGCAGTTCTTC,CASSSPGAGASNEQFF
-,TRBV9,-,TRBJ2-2,TGTGCCAGCAGCGCGACTTCGAACACCGGGGAGCTGTTTTTT,CASSATSNTGELFF
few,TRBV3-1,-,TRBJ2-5,TGTGCCAGCAGCCCCTACAGGTCCCCCCAAGAGACCCAGTACTTC,CASSPYRSPQETQYF
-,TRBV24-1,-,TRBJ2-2,TGTGCCACCAGTCCCCGTGGAGGGGGCGCGTTCTCCGGGGAGCTGTTTTTT,CATSPRGGGAFSGELFF
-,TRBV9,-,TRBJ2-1,TGTGCCAGCAGCTCGACTTTTTTCGGGGGTCCCGGTAGCTCCTACAATGAGCAGTTCTTC,CASSSTFFGGPGSSYNEQFF
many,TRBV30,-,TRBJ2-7,TGTGCCGGATTGGACGGGTACGAGCAGTACTTC,CAGLDGYEQYF
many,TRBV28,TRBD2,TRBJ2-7,TGTGCCAGCAGTCCCAACAGCGGGAGTCGCTACGAGCAGTACTTC,CASSPNSGSRYEQYF
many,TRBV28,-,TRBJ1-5,TGTGCCAGCAGTTCGAAGCAGGGTATGTATAGCAATCAGCCCCAGCATTTT,CASSSKQGMYSNQPQHF
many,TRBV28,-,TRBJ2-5,TGTGCCAGCAGTGGGGGGGCTCAAGAGACCCAGTACTTC,CASSGGAQETQYF
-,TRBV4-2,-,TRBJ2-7,TGTGCCAGCAGCCAAGACCCGGGGGAGCAGTACTTC,CASSQDPGEQYF
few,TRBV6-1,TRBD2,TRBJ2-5,TGTGCCAGCAGTAGGACTAGCGGGAGGGCCGGGGTTCCGTCAGAGACCCAGTACTTC,CASSRTSGRAGVPSETQYF
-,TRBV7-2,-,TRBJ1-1,TGTGTCAGCAGCTTTGATTCCGGGACACCAAACACTGAAGCTTTCTTT,CVSSFDSGTPNTEAFF
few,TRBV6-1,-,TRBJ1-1,TGTGCCAGCAGTGAAATGACAGGCACTGAAGCTTTCTTT,CASSEMTGTEAFF
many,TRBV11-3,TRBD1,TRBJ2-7,TGTGCCAGCAGCTTAGGGGGACAGGGTTCGGGGGAGCAGTACTTC,CASSLGGQGSGEQYF
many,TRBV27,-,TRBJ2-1,TGTGCCAGCGGCATCCCTCAGGGAAATGAGCAGTTCTTC,CASGIPQGNEQFF
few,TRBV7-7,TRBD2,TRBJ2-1,TGTGCTAGCAGCGCCGGTCGTGGCGGGAGCTCCTACAATGAGCAGTTCTTC,CASSAGRGGSSYNEQFF
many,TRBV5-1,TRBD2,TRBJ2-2,TGCGCCAGCAGCCGAACTAGCGGGCCCAACACCGGGGAGCTGTTTTTT,CASSRTSGPNTGELFF